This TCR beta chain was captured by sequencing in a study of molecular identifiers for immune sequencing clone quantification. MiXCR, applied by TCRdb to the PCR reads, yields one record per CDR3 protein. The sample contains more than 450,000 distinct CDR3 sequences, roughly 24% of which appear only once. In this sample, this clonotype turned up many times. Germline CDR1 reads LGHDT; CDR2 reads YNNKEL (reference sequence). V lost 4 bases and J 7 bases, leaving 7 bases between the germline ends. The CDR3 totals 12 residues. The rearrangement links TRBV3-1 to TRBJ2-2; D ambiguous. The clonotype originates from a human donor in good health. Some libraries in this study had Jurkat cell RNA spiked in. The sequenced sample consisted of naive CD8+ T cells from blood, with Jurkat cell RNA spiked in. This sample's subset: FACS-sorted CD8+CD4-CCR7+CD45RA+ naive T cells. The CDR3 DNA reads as TGTGCCAGCAGCCCAATGAACGGGGAGCTGTTTTTT. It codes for CASSPMNGELFF.